This T cell receptor beta chain came from a study of blood T cell repertoires in COVID-19. In the study overall: Acute and convalescent COVID-19 specimens originated in the United States, Italy and Spain.

The V gene end was trimmed by 1 base and the J gene end by 6 bases; junction bases not matched to a gene: 1. Germline assignment: CDR1 GTSNPN and CDR2 SVGIG (reference sequence). This CDR3 contains 12 residues. Individuals drawn from 24 US areas were roughly 18 to 95 years old. Recovery among Cohort 3 donors was established by two negative PCRs, clearance, or symptom resolution. Per the authors' pipeline: Quantification of nucleated cells was approximated via reference gene primer amplification. Some clones are missing from TCRdb's copy, which holds only in-frame ones; the method was immunoSEQ multiplex PCR. That table supplies the V and J calls and clone size; D and trimming were determined from the DNA. The repertoire holds 250,000 to 350,000 clones, with roughly 89% as singletons.

This chain joins TRBV30 and TRBJ1-2, with 8 bases aligning to TRBD1. This clonotype originated in a woman under 30 who had recovered from COVID-19. The sample was PBMCs or T cells enriched from blood (not recorded which). The CDR3 DNA sequence: TGTGCCTGGAGTGAGGACAGGGATGGCTACACCTTC. Encoded protein: CAWSEDRDGYTF.